This record covers a single T cell receptor beta chain. A few counts support this clone. There is no known antigen for this receptor. Per-base quality was not reported, and no clone a single base away is much larger than it. This sample is part of a study of beta chain features in type 1 diabetes (dated by TCRdb to 2017 to 2018). Concerning the study at large: Mean age, gender distribution, total cell number and subset yield were not different between patients and healthy donors. A total of some 100,000,000 sorted cells were examined across all samples, and a strong correlation was observed between cell number per subset and RNA yield. The study compared the TCRB repertoires of sorted circulating CD4+ T cell subsets in recently diagnosed type 1 diabetes patients with those in matched healthy donors. Regulatory and stem cell-like memory subsets were obtained from only 8 patients and about eight healthy donors, while naive and central memory subsets were obtained from all 28 donors.

Here is what the overall study found, with its caveats: Because cDNA rather than genomic DNA was sequenced, highly expressing activated cells could have been over-represented, although no difference in activation and CD3 levels was found between groups. Fewer insertions and more nucleotide deletions at VDJ recombination sites were observed in patients with type 1 diabetes, implying thymic rearrangement abnormalities. Naive, central memory and regulatory TCRB repertoires appeared more similar among patients than among healthy donors. Because small numbers of individuals were included in the HLA sub-analyses, any influence of HLA type on TCRB rearrangement was left unresolved. PCR may preferentially amplify shorter templates, but because patient and control samples were amplified and corrected together, any resulting skew would affect both groups equally. Type 1 diabetes patients showed a moderate but significant shortening of TCRB CDR3 length in all four CD4+ subsets.

Its CDR3 holds 14 amino acids, cysteine through phenylalanine. The entry retains the CDR3 DNA only, 42 bases that are in frame from base 1. CDR1 MGHDK and CDR2 SYGVNS were looked up in the germline V gene. From V the trimming removes 3 bases and from J it removes 3 bases, while the gene matches leave 1 base of the junction unaccounted for. All of the isolated RNA was reverse transcribed with the High Capacity cDNA Reverse Transcription Kit, so expressed TCRB transcripts were sequenced. Deep immunoSEQ sequencing was applied to naive, central memory and regulatory T cell samples, giving an average of about 3.6 million total reads per sample. Sorted cells were lysed in RLT buffer and RNA was extracted with DNase-treated RNeasy Micro or Mini kits, depending on cell number. To prevent cross-contamination, each cell subset was processed individually, whereas patient and healthy donor samples were processed jointly. The immunoSEQ multiplex PCR was used to amplify TCRB sequences from cDNA, yielding 87-bp fragments that span the CDR3 region. Amplicons were sequenced on the Illumina HiSeq platform. In the original analysis: PCR bias was computationally corrected using synthetic template baselines, reads within Hamming distance 2 were collapsed, and singletons that could not be merged were discarded. Reads were aligned to IMGT to assign V, D and J genes, CDR3 length, and insertions or deletions at six rearrangement sites. Clonotype counts were normalized to sorted cell number within each subset before computing true diversity and Gini coefficients with the tcR R package. The overlap coefficient, calculated on TCRB nucleotide sequences, was used to measure repertoire sharing. As a proxy for the pre-selection repertoire, out-of-frame TCRB sequences from naive cells were analyzed. The clones in this table, taken by TCRdb from immuneACCESS, are in-frame only. Not every clone is retained; where verified, under half of the shortfall comes from an unresolved V gene, and the cause of the rest is unknown. That table furnishes V, J and clone size, whereas the DNA furnished D and trimming. Present in this sample are 500,000 to 800,000 clones, around 12% of which were seen just once. The leading ten clones occupy roughly 0.11% of the sample.

From each donor, a single peripheral blood sample of about 116 mL on average was drawn into heparinised tubes. A BD FACSAria II was used to sort naive, central memory, regulatory and stem cell-like memory CD4+ T cells with a panel that included CD45RO, CCR7, CD25, CD127, CD95 and CD27. Every sorted population had a purity above 95%. PBMCs were isolated immediately by Lymphoprep density gradient centrifugation and stained directly without culture. To minimize batch effects, samples were stained and sorted in pairs, one healthy donor with one patient per experiment. This clonotype was obtained from a man aged 30-40 years with type 1 diabetes. The material sequenced was naive CD4+ T cells from blood. The cell subset or site tag for this specimen amounts to: true naive CD4+ T cells. The sequence joins TRBV25-1 to TRBJ2-7; 11 central nucleotides agree with TRBD1. The sequenced DNA is TGTGCCAGCAGTGAGGGACAGGGGGTCTACGAGCAGTACTTC. The resulting protein is CASSEGQGVYEQYF.